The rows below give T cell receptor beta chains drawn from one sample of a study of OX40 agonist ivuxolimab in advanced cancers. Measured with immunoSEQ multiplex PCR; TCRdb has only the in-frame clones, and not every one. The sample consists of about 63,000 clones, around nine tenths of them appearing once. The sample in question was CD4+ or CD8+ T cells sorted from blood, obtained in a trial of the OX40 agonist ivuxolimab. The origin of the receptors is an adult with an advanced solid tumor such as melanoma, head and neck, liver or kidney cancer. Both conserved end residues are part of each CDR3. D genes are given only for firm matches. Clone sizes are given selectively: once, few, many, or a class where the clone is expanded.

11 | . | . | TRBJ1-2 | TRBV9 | TGTGCCAGCAGCGCCTCATATGGCTACACCTTC | CASSASYGYTF
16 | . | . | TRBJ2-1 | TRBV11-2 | TGTGCCAGCAGCTTAGGTACCTCCACGTCCTACAATGAGCAGTTCTTC | CASSLGTSTSYNEQFF
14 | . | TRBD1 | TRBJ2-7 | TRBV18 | TGTGCCAGCTCTCCCGGGACAGGGGGTCAGGGGCAGTACTTC | CASSPGTGGQGQYF
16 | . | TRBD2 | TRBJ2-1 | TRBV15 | TGTGCCACCAGCACGGGACTAGCGGGAGTGGGCGGTGAGCAGTTCTTC | CATSTGLAGVGGEQFF
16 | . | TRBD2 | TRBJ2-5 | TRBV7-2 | TGTGCCAGCAGCTTAATACGACTAGCGGCCCAAGAGACCCAGTACTTC | CASSLIRLAAQETQYF
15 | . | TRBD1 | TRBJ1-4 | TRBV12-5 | TGTGCTAGTGGTGCCTCAGGGGGCGCAAGGGAAAAACTGTTTTTT | CASGASGGAREKLFF
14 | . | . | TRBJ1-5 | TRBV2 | TGTGCCAGCAGTCTGTCAGGGGGCAATCAGCCCCAGCATTTT | CASSLSGGNQPQHF
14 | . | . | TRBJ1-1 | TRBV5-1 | TGCGCCAGCAGCCCGGACAGTACAAACACTGAAGCTTTCTTT | CASSPDSTNTEAFF
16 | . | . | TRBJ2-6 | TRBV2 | TGTGCCAGCCAAGGGTTCATCAGCTCTGGGGCCAACGTCCTGACTTTC | CASQGFISSGANVLTF
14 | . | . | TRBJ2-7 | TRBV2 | TGTGCCAGCGCTTATGGGTCCCTCTCCTACGAGCAGTACTTC | CASAYGSLSYEQYF
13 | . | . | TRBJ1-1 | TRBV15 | TGTGCCACCAGCCTACTGGGAAACACTGAAGCTTTCTTT | CATSLLGNTEAFF
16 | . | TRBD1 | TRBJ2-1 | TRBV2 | TGTGCCAGCAGTGAAACACAGGGGGCTAACAGCGATGAGCAGTTCTTC | CASSETQGANSDEQFF
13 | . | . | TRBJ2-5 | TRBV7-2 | TGTGCCAGCAGCAGAAACTATGGGGAGACCCAGTACTTC | CASSRNYGETQYF
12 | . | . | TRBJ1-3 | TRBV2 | TGTGCCAGCAGTGAGGCAGTTTCCACCATATATTTT | CASSEAVSTIYF
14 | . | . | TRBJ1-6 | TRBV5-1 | TGCGCCAGCAGCTTGGATCGGAACGTCGCACCCCTCCACTTT | CASSLDRNVAPLHF
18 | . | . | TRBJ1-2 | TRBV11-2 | TGTGCCAGCAGCCAATTCGCGGGTTCTGCGGGGGCCGGCTATGGCTACACCTTC | CASSQFAGSAGAGYGYTF
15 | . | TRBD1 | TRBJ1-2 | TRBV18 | TGTGCCAGCTCACGACCCGGGACAGGGCGCTATGGCTACACCTTC | CASSRPGTGRYGYTF
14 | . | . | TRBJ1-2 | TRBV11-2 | TGTGCCAGCAGCTTAAGTGGAGGAAACTATGGCTACACCTTC | CASSLSGGNYGYTF
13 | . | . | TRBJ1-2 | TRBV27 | TGTGCCAGCAGTTCTCAGGGAATTGGCGGCTACACCTTC | CASSSQGIGGYTF
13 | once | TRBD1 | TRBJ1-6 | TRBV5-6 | TGTGCCAGCAGCCCGGACAGGGATAGACCCCTCCACTTT | CASSPDRDRPLHF
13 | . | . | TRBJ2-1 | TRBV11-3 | TGTGCCAGCAGCTTAAACAGCTACAATGAGCAGTTCTTC | CASSLNSYNEQFF
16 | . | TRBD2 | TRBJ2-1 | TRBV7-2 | TGTGCCAGCAGCCCAACTAGCGGGGGCCGGGACAATGAGCAGTTCTTC | CASSPTSGGRDNEQFF
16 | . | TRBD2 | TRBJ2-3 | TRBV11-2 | TGTGCCAGCAGCCCGCGACTAGCGGTTAGCACAGATACGCAGTATTTT | CASSPRLAVSTDTQYF
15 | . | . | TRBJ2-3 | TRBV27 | TGTGCCAGCACCCTAGAGCGGCTATGCACAGATACGCAGTATTTT | CASTLERLCTDTQYF
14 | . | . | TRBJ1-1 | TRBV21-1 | TGTGCCAGCAGCAAAGCCACAGGGGGCGGTGAAGCTTTCTTT | CASSKATGGGEAFF
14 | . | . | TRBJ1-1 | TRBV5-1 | TGCGCCAGCAGCTTGGTGGGGGGGAACACTGAAGCTTTCTTT | CASSLVGGNTEAFF
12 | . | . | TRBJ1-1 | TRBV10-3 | TGTGCCATCAGTGATTCTAACACTGAAGCTTTCTTT | CAISDSNTEAFF
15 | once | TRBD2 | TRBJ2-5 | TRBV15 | TGTGCCACCAGCAGAGATCTAGCGGGAGCAGAGACCCAGTACTTC | CATSRDLAGAETQYF
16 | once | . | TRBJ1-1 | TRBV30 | TGTGCCTGGAGTGTACCGGTATCGGGAAGGGTGGCTGAAGCTTTCTTT | CAWSVPVSGRVAEAFF
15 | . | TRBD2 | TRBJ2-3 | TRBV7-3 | TGTGCCAGCAGCCCACGACTAGCTAGCACAGATACGCAGTATTTT | CASSPRLASTDTQYF
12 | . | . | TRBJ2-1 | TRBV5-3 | TGTGCCAGCAGCTTTTCGCGACTTGGGCAGTTCTTC | CASSFSRLGQFF
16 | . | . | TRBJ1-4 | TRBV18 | TGTGCCAGCTCATCGTCGATAGGAACAACTAATGAAAAACTGTTTTTT | CASSSSIGTTNEKLFF
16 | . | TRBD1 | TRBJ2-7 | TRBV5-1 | TGCGCCAGCAGCCTACCGGGACAGGGGGCGAAGAACGAGCAGTACTTC | CASSLPGQGAKNEQYF
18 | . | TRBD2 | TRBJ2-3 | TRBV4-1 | TGCGCCAGCAGCCAAGTAGCGGGGGGACAACTGTCCACAGATACGCAGTATTTT | CASSQVAGGQLSTDTQYF
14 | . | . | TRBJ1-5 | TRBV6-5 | TGTGCCAGCAGTTACTCGGCGGGGTGGCAGCCCCAGCATTTT | CASSYSAGWQPQHF
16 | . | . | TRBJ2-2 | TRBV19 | TGTGCCAGTACAACAGGGTACATTTTTTCCGCCGGGGAGCTGTTTTTT | CASTTGYIFSAGELFF
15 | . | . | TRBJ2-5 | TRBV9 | TGTGCCAGCAGCCTAGGTGGACAGATACAAGAGACCCAGTACTTC | CASSLGGQIQETQYF
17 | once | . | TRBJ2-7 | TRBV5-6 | TGTGCCAGCAGCTTTTACATGGGGTCGAGTTATTCCTACGAGCAGTACTTC | CASSFYMGSSYSYEQYF
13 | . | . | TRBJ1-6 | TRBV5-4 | TGTGCCAGCAGCAAGGGGGGGAATTCACCCCTCCACTTT | CASSKGGNSPLHF
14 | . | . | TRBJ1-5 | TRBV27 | TGTGCCAGCAAAAAAACAGGGAGCAATCAGCCCCAGCATTTT | CASKKTGSNQPQHF
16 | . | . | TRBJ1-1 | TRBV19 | TGTGCCAGTACGCCGGGTGGGGGGGCTCAGAACACTGAAGCTTTCTTT | CASTPGGGAQNTEAFF